These T cell receptor beta chains were read from a single sample in a study of cytomegalovirus exposure and HLA in healthy donors. The table came from immunoSEQ multiplex PCR; TCRdb's copy has only in-frame clones and leaves some out. The sample gives about 190,000 clones, 70% to 75% of which show up once; approximately 5% is in the top ten. The sample consisted of PBMCs. These receptors came from a man aged 30-40 years in good health and CMV-seropositive. Each CDR3 is given with its conserved first and last residue. The order of the fields is clone size, D gene, J gene, V gene, CDR3 DNA, CDR3 protein. A D gene is named only where the DNA matches it firmly. Some rows mark clone size as missing; the rest say once, few, many or name a class of expanded clone.

>-|-|TRBJ1-4|TRBV19
TGTGCCAGTAGTATGCCGGGCGGGTCTAATGAAAAACTGTTTTTT
CASSMPGGSNEKLFF
>-|-|TRBJ1-1|TRBV6-1
TGTGCCAGCAGTGACCCCAAAACTGAAGCTTTCTTT
CASSDPKTEAFF
>-|TRBD1|TRBJ2-7|TRBV19
TGTGCCAGTAGTATGGGACAGAGCAACGAGCAGTACTTC
CASSMGQSNEQYF
>-|TRBD2|TRBJ2-5|TRBV27
TGTGCCAGCAGTTTGACTAGCGGACAAGAGACCCAGTACTTC
CASSLTSGQETQYF
>-|TRBD2|TRBJ2-1|TRBV7-2
TGTGCCAGCAGCTTAGGGGGGACTAGCGGGGTTGAGCAGTTCTTC
CASSLGGTSGVEQFF
>once|TRBD1|TRBJ2-5|TRBV5-1
TGCGCCAGCAGTATGGGGGACAGGGGTCCCCAAGAGACCCAGTACTTC
CASSMGDRGPQETQYF
>-|-|TRBJ1-2|TRBV12-5
TGTGCTAGTGGGGCCTGGGGCAGGGTCGACGGCTACACCTTC
CASGAWGRVDGYTF
>-|-|TRBJ2-7|TRBV4-1
TGCGCCAGCAGCCAAGTTGCGGGGCCCATCTACGAGCAGTACTTC
CASSQVAGPIYEQYF
>-|TRBD2|TRBJ2-3|TRBV7-2
TGTGCCAGCAGCTTTGTTGCGGGAGCTGGAGATACGCAGTATTTT
CASSFVAGAGDTQYF
>-|-|TRBJ1-5|TRBV27
TGTGCCAGCAGTTTAGTCCGGGGAAATCAGCCCCAGCATTTT
CASSLVRGNQPQHF
>-|-|TRBJ2-1|TRBV4-1
TGCGCCAGCAGCCCTTCTCGGGGACAAACCTACAATGAGCAGTTCTTC
CASSPSRGQTYNEQFF
>-|TRBD2|TRBJ2-3|TRBV7-3
TGTGCCAGCAGCCATCGGCTAGCGGGAGGTGGAGATACGCAGTATTTT
CASSHRLAGGGDTQYF
>-|TRBD2|TRBJ2-3|TRBV15
TGTGCCACCAGCAGAGGACTAGCGGGAGGGGATACGCAGTATTTT
CATSRGLAGGDTQYF
>-|-|TRBJ1-1|TRBV9
TGTGCCAGCAGGTCCCGGGGGAACACTGAAGCTTTCTTT
CASRSRGNTEAFF
>-|TRBD1|TRBJ1-5|TRBV6-5
TGTGCCAGCAATACAGGGGGCAAGCCCCAGCATTTT
CASNTGGKPQHF
>-|TRBD1|TRBJ2-7|TRBV19
TGTGCCAGTAGTACCCGCCCCCCCGGGACAGGGAATCACGAGCAGTACTTC
CASSTRPPGTGNHEQYF
>-|TRBD2|TRBJ2-5|TRBV6-5
TGTGCCAGCAACCGACTAGCGGCCAAAGAGACCCAGTACTTC
CASNRLAAKETQYF
>-|-|TRBJ2-7|TRBV28
TGTGCCAGCAGTTTAATACAGATGGCCTACGAGCAGTACTTC
CASSLIQMAYEQYF
>-|TRBD1|TRBJ1-1|TRBV19
TGTGCCAGTAGTACCCGAGACAGGGACCGTGAAGCTTTCTTT
CASSTRDRDREAFF
>-|TRBD1|TRBJ1-5|TRBV7-2
TGTGCCAGCAGCCTGGGACAGGGGGATCAGCCCCAGCATTTT
CASSLGQGDQPQHF